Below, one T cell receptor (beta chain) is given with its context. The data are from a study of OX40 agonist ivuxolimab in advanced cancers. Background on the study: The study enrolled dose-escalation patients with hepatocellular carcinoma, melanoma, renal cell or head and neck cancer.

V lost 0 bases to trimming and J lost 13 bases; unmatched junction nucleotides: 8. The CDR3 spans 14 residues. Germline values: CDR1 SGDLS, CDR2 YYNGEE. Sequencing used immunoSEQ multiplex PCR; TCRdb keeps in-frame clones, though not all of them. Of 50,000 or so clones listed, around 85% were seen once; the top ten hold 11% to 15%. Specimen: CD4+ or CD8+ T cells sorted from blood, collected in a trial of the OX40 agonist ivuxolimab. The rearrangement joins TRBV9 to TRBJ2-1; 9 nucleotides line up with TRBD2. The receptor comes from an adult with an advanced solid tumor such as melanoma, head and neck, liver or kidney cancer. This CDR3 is CASSVGSGLAFQFF. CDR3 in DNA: TGTGCCAGCAGCGTAGGGTCGGGACTAGCCTTCCAGTTCTTC.